This entry is about one T cell receptor beta chain. This sample is part of a study of blood T cell repertoires in COVID-19. Study details: Samples taken during acute and convalescent COVID-19 were collected in the United States, Italy and Spain. Nucleic acid was either cDNA or gDNA, and it came from T cells, B-cell-depleted T cells, or PBMCs.

Germline-derived CDR1 and CDR2 are SGHDT and YYEEEE. This CDR3 region has 16 residues. The germline V and J ends were trimmed by 4 bases and 4 bases, with 18 bases remaining between them. In the authors' workflow: From reference gene primer amplification, estimates of nucleated cell counts were derived. This table comes from immunoSEQ multiplex PCR, and its TCRdb copy is limited to in-frame clones, with some not included. V, J and clone size derive from that table, while D and trimming were established from the DNA sequence. The data hold 200,000 to 250,000 clones, with about 82% observed a single time. In Seattle, patients joined the study during active infection and were tracked longitudinally.

The specimen was peripheral blood. The sequence came from a woman in her sixties or seventies with COVID-19, enrolled during active disease. The chain uses TRBV5-6 and TRBJ1-3; D is unresolved. The CDR3 nucleotides are TGTGCCAGCAGCCCAGACCCGACGGGGTCCGGAAACACCATATATTTT. Translation gives CASSPDPTGSGNTIYF.